This T cell receptor beta chain was identified during a study of T cells in Graves' hyperthyroidism and ophthalmopathy (dated by TCRdb to between 2018 and 2020). With respect to the entire study: Peripheral blood samples were taken at the time of initial diagnosis, prior to any treatment. To identify distinguishing TCR V-J signatures, a discovery cohort of roughly 100 patients was used, comprising 40 to 45 with Graves' ophthalmopathy and some 57 with stable Graves' hyperthyroidism. Prospective prediction of ophthalmopathy was tested in an independent validation cohort of 18 to 20 hyperthyroidism patients and 17 patients who later progressed to ophthalmopathy. For training and testing, the 100 or so patients in the discovery cohort were randomly divided in a 7:3 ratio. The study also compared thyroid tissue and blood T-cell repertoires from five or six Graves' hyperthyroidism patients. Once sampling was done, hyperthyroidism patients were given methimazole at a starting dose of 30 mg daily, whereas ophthalmopathy patients were given high-dose intravenous methylprednisolone. TCR Vbeta CDR3 sequencing of approximately 140 peripheral blood samples (43 ophthalmopathy, 70 to 85 hyperthyroidism and some 17 progressor patients) is reported in the paper. Results the study describes overall, beyond this receptor: In validation, the model predicted progression to ophthalmopathy a median of roughly 6.1 months before onset, with about 67% sensitivity and 72.22% specificity. Ophthalmopathy was separated from stable hyperthyroidism by a 13 V-J signature model, with approximately 90% sensitivity and roughly 81% specificity obtained in cross-validation and 80%/75% obtained in testing. No statistical method was used to fix the sample size in advance, and group allocation was not hidden from the investigators. Blood samples also contained most of the expanded thyroid clonotypes (frequency above 0.001), which suggests that blood repertoires may reflect thyroid immune responses.

This clonotype was recorded many times. What antigen it recognizes has not been identified. Base qualities were left out, and no much larger clone turns up one base away. The TCR beta CDR3 regions were amplified from RNA transcripts. The first round of RT-PCR for the TCR CDR3 was performed with the HTBI primer set and the Qiagen OneStep RT-PCR kit. A second multiplex PCR round built the libraries, followed by size selection and purification. Sequencing of the libraries was done on an Illumina HiSeq2000 using paired-end 100 bp reads. The published analysis was carried out like this. Raw data were processed with SOAPnuke, discarding reads with adapters, uncalled bases, mean Phred below 15, or no exact constant-primer or identifier match. COPE v1.2.5 was used to merge high-quality paired reads, and clonotypes were defined as unique nucleotide sequences. MiTCR v1.1 was used to align clonotypes to the IMGT TRBV, TRBD and TRBJ reference segments. Analysis was restricted to V-J combinations with a frequency above 0.0001, which covered approximately 99% of repertoires. A TCS score was defined as the ratio between F50 (clonal expansion) and ExV (chaos), using BLOSUM62-based TCRdist between CDR3 peptides within each V-J. Welch's t-statistics and random forest reduced roughly 530 V-J features to 10 to 15, which were used in a naive Bayes classifier (R e1071). TCRdb redid the processing of the public reads, applying fastp at Q25 and MiXCR, and retained in-frame beta chains. Each CDR3 protein gets just one entry, which takes the most common genes and DNA from the rows behind it. These V and J calls derive from TCRdb rather than the authors' analysis. The sample profile shows 350,000 to 400,000 distinct CDR3 sequences; under 15% of them were found once. Less than 35% of the sample lies in the top ten.

A patient counted as having stable Graves' hyperthyroidism if no progression to ophthalmopathy occurred over 18 months of follow-up. The hyperthyroidism patients were between 18 and 65 years old and newly diagnosed, with a disease duration of less than 2 months. Exclusion was applied to patients with uncontrolled infections, other autoimmune diseases, pregnancy or lactation. Clinical symptoms, serum thyroxine and TRAb, thyroid ultrasound, and orbital computed tomography formed the basis for the diagnoses. PBMCs were isolated from 10 ml of fresh peripheral blood by Ficoll-Paque density gradient centrifugation. Total RNA was extracted with Trizol reagent, and quality was checked on an Agilent 2100 Bioanalyzer. Taken from the germline V gene (reference sequence), the CDR1 and CDR2 loops are LGHDT and YNNKEL. The V end gives up 0 bases and the J end 7 bases, leaving 14 bases in the junction not matched to a gene. Including the terminal cysteine and phenylalanine, the CDR3 comprises 19 residues. Just the 57-base CDR3 DNA is kept, in frame starting at base 1.

The sequence links TRBV3-1 to TRBJ1-6; 8 nucleotides in the junction match TRBD1. The sequencing sample was made of blood. The TCR originated in a woman aged 30 to 39 with Graves' hyperthyroidism. The encoded CDR3 is CASSQDRATGVTDNSPLHF. The nucleotides read TGTGCCAGCAGCCAAGATAGGGCGACAGGGGTTACTGACAATTCACCCCTCCACTTT.